This TCR beta chain derives from a study of a mutant IDH1 vaccine in newly diagnosed glioma. The germline V gene encodes CDR1 SGHRS and CDR2 YFSETQ. V lost 4 bases to trimming and J lost 4 bases; unmatched junction nucleotides: 8. The CDR3 length is 16 residues. Specified time point: baseline, week 1 (first vaccination visit). Regarding treatment: pre-vaccination baseline after standard-of-care therapy. The assay was immunoSEQ multiplex PCR, and TCRdb's table has in-frame clones only and misses some. The data hold roughly 70,000 clones, with more than 70% observed a single time. The chain joins TRBV5-1 to TRBJ2-3; 11 bases agree with TRBD1. This sequence originates from a young woman with glioma. Some clones in this sample may be carry-over from other donors' samples. The starting material was peripheral blood mononuclear cells (PBMCs), obtained from a glioma patient treated with radiotherapy, temozolomide or both. The DNA of the CDR3 is TGCGCCAGCAGCAAGGGGACAGGGGGAAGGTCAGATACGCAGTATTTT. Protein sequence: CASSKGTGGRSDTQYF. Variable domain in full (rest from reference TRBV5-1 and TRBJ2-3): KAGVTQTPRYLIKTRGQQVTLSCSPISGHRSVSWYQQTPGQGLQFLFEYFSETQRNKGNFPGRFSGRQFSNSRSEMNVSTLELGDSALYLCASSKGTGGRSDTQYFGPGTRLTVL.